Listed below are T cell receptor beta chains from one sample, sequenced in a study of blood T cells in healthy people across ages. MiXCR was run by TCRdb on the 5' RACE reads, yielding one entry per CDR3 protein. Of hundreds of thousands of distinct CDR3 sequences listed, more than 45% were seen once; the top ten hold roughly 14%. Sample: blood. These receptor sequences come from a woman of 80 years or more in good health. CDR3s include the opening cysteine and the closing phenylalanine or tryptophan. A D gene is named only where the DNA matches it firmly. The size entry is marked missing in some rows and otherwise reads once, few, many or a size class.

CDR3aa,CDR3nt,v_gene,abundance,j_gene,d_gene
CSAPGQSNSGNTIYF,TGCAGTGCTCCCGGACAGTCCAACTCTGGAAACACCATATATTTT,TRBV20-1,NA,TRBJ1-3,NA
CASTSTGDYGYTF,TGTGCCAGCACTTCGACAGGCGATTATGGCTACACCTTC,TRBV27,NA,TRBJ1-2,NA
CASSLTGTNQPQHF,TGTGCCAGCAGTTTGACAGGGACCAATCAGCCCCAGCATTTT,TRBV6-5,few,TRBJ1-5,TRBD1
CATGLAGVDTQYF,TGTGCCACCGGGCTAGCGGGGGTAGATACGCAGTATTTT,TRBV25-1,many,TRBJ2-3,TRBD2
CASSYSRTPSNYGYTF,TGTGCCAGCAGTTATTCCCGAACCCCTTCCAACTATGGCTACACCTTC,TRBV6-6,NA,TRBJ1-2,NA
CASSSGLLGDQETQYF,TGTGCCAGCAGTTCAGGGTTACTAGGAGACCAAGAGACCCAGTACTTC,TRBV12-3/TRBV12-4,NA,TRBJ2-5,NA
CASSLGKQGPTYNEQFF,TGTGCCAGCAGCTTAGGTAAACAGGGACCCACCTACAATGAGCAGTTCTTC,TRBV7-2,NA,TRBJ2-1,NA
CAWHRGVTDEKLFF,TGTGCCTGGCACCGAGGGGTAACGGATGAAAAACTGTTTTTT,TRBV30,few,TRBJ1-4,NA
CASSQEAGTGRETQYF,TGCGCCAGCAGCCAAGAAGCCGGGACAGGGCGAGAGACCCAGTACTTC,TRBV4-1,NA,TRBJ2-5,TRBD1
CSVGLAGVETQYF,TGCAGCGTTGGACTAGCGGGGGTAGAGACCCAGTACTTC,TRBV29-1,many,TRBJ2-5,TRBD2
CASALRAGVETQYF,TGTGCCAGCGCTTTACGAGCGGGAGTCGAAACGCAGTATTTT,TRBV28,NA,TRBJ2-3,TRBD2
CASSLAGEYTGELFF,TGCGCCAGCAGCTTGGCAGGGGAGTACACCGGGGAGCTGTTTTTT,TRBV5-1,few,TRBJ2-2,NA
CASSLEGTDTQYF,TGTGCCAGCAGCCTTGAAGGCACAGATACGCAGTATTTT,TRBV5-1,many,TRBJ2-3,NA
CASSLGSGQGPSPLHF,TGTGCCAGCAGTTTAGGCTCGGGACAGGGCCCTTCACCCCTCCACTTT,TRBV27,many,TRBJ1-6,TRBD1
CASSLGTGVHRGTQYF,TGTGCCAGCAGCTTAGGGACGGGGGTTCATCGTGGGACCCAGTACTTC,TRBV7-2,NA,TRBJ2-5,NA
CSQGVDSPLHF,TGCAGCCAGGGTGTAGATTCACCCCTCCACTTT,TRBV20-1,few,TRBJ1-6,NA
CASSLRPVGGTQYF,TGTGCCAGCAGCCTCCGACCGGTCGGGGGTACGCAGTATTTT,TRBV7-9,NA,TRBJ2-3,NA
CASSAPRPDTQYF,TGTGCCAGCAGTGCCCCGCGGCCAGATACGCAGTATTTT,TRBV28,many,TRBJ2-3,NA
CAGSQDLTDTQYF,TGTGCCGGCAGCCAAGACTTAACAGATACGCAGTATTTT,TRBV3-1,NA,TRBJ2-3,NA
CASSRRDPGWDTQYF,TGTGCCAGCAGTCGCAGGGACCCGGGCTGGGATACGCAGTATTTT,TRBV7-8,NA,TRBJ2-3,NA
CASSLNGQGKGDGYTF,TGCGCCAGCAGCTTAAACGGACAGGGGAAGGGAGATGGCTACACCTTC,TRBV5-1,NA,TRBJ1-2,TRBD1
CASSFSGNPYEQYF,TGTGCCAGCAGCTTCAGCGGGAACCCCTACGAGCAGTACTTC,TRBV11-3,few,TRBJ2-7,TRBD2
CASSQNQGQETQYF,TGTGCCAGCAGTCAGAATCAGGGCCAAGAGACCCAGTACTTC,TRBV28,NA,TRBJ2-5,NA
CASSLGRVTYNEQFF,TGTGCCAGCAGCTTAGGGAGAGTAACATACAATGAGCAGTTCTTC,TRBV7-8,NA,TRBJ2-1,NA
CATSGRLATSYEQYF,TGTGCCACCAGCGGAAGACTAGCAACATCCTACGAGCAGTACTTC,TRBV15,NA,TRBJ2-7,TRBD2
CASSEAGGSYNEQFF,TGTGCCAGCAGTGAAGCGGGAGGGTCCTACAATGAGCAGTTCTTC,TRBV6-4,NA,TRBJ2-1,TRBD2
CASSSPLRNEQYF,TGTGCCAGCAGTTCGCCCTTACGCAATGAGCAGTACTTC,TRBV27,NA,TRBJ2-5,NA
CASSPPDSSYGYTF,TGCGCCAGCAGCCCCCCCGACAGTAGCTATGGCTACACCTTC,TRBV4-1,many,TRBJ1-2,NA
CASSLGGPAGGRTGELFF,TGTGCCAGCAGCTTAGGGGGTCCAGCGGGGGGGCGAACCGGGGAGCTGTTTTTT,TRBV7-2,NA,TRBJ2-2,TRBD2
CASSFQGSTEQFF,TGTGCCAGCAGTTTCCAGGGGAGTACTGAGCAGTTCTTC,TRBV27,NA,TRBJ2-1,NA
CSVNSGRGEQYF,TGCAGCGTTAATAGCGGGAGGGGCGAGCAGTACTTC,TRBV29-1,NA,TRBJ2-7,TRBD2
CASSPSGTPYNEQFF,TGTGCCAGCAGCCCCTCCGGGACACCCTACAATGAGCAGTTCTTC,TRBV9,once,TRBJ2-1,NA
CSARQLAGASYEQYF,TGCAGTGCTAGACAACTAGCGGGGGCCTCCTACGAGCAGTACTTC,TRBV20-1,NA,TRBJ2-7,TRBD2
CASSWTGTDSYEQYF,TGTGCCAGCAGCTGGACCGGGACGGACTCCTACGAGCAGTACTTC,TRBV7-2,once,TRBJ2-7,NA
CASREGVPNTGELFF,TGCGCCAGCAGGGAGGGGGTACCGAACACCGGGGAGCTGTTTTTT,TRBV5-1,few,TRBJ2-2,NA
CASSSDRDRVNEQYF,TGTGCCAGCAGTTCTGACCGGGACAGGGTTAACGAGCAGTACTTC,TRBV28,NA,TRBJ2-7,TRBD1
CSVESYTGELFF,TGCAGCGTTGAGTCCTACACCGGGGAGCTGTTTTTT,TRBV29-1,NA,TRBJ2-2,NA
CASRPMNTEAFF,TGTGCCAGCAGACCGATGAACACTGAAGCTTTCTTT,TRBV6-1,NA,TRBJ1-1,NA
CASSFGHSEQYF,TGTGCCAGCAGTTTCGGACATTCCGAGCAGTACTTC,TRBV12-3/TRBV12-4,NA,TRBJ2-7,NA
CSATMRTGTESPLHF,TGCAGTGCTACGATGCGGACAGGGACGGAATCACCCCTCCACTTT,TRBV20-1,NA,TRBJ1-6,TRBD1
CASSPSAGDTGELFF,TGTGCCAGCAGCCCCTCCGCTGGGGACACCGGGGAGCTGTTTTTT,TRBV7-3,NA,TRBJ2-2,NA
CSAIDRGRNEQFF,TGCAGTGCCATAGACAGGGGTCGGAATGAGCAGTTCTTC,TRBV20-1,many,TRBJ2-1,TRBD1
CASRATDGYGYTF,TGTGCCAGCAGAGCTACTGACGGCTATGGCTACACCTTC,TRBV9,NA,TRBJ1-2,NA
CAISAPPAGTTDTQYF,TGTGCCATCAGTGCCCCCCCGGCGGGAACCACAGATACGCAGTATTTT,TRBV10-3,NA,TRBJ2-3,NA
CSATLAGGPRQQFF,TGCAGTGCTACCTTAGCGGGAGGGCCGAGGCAACAGTTCTTC,TRBV20-1,NA,TRBJ2-1,TRBD2
CASSTPSGSSYEQYF,TGTGCCAGCAGTACCCCTAGCGGGAGCTCCTACGAGCAGTACTTC,TRBV28,NA,TRBJ2-7,TRBD2
CSARRTRDSWGYTF,TGCAGTGCTAGACGAACCCGGGACAGCTGGGGCTACACCTTC,TRBV20-1,many,TRBJ1-2,TRBD1
CATTGSQMNTEAFF,TGCGCCACGACAGGGTCCCAGATGAACACTGAAGCTTTCTTT,TRBV10-2,NA,TRBJ1-1,TRBD1
CSVAKEGAWGYTF,TGCAGCGTTGCCAAGGAGGGGGCTTGGGGCTACACCTTC,TRBV29-1,many,TRBJ1-2,TRBD1
CASRLTGGYEQYF,TGTGCCAGCAGGCTAACAGGGGGCTACGAGCAGTACTTC,TRBV2,NA,TRBJ2-7,TRBD1
CASSPRQGWETEAFF,TGTGCCAGCAGTCCCCGACAGGGTTGGGAGACTGAAGCTTTCTTT,TRBV12-3/TRBV12-4,NA,TRBJ1-1,TRBD1
CASSFTTSGNTIYF,TGTGCCAGCAGTTTCACGACATCTGGAAACACCATATATTTT,TRBV12-3/TRBV12-4,few,TRBJ1-3,NA
CASSLAWSSYNEQFF,TGTGCCAGCAGTTTAGCGTGGAGCTCCTACAATGAGCAGTTCTTC,TRBV12-3/TRBV12-4,few,TRBJ2-1,NA
CSARVIGTGSTDTQYF,TGCAGTGCTAGGGTAATAGGGACTGGAAGCACAGATACGCAGTATTTT,TRBV20-1,NA,TRBJ2-3,NA